Below, 29 T cell receptor beta chains from the same sample are listed, as sequenced in a study of blood T cell repertoires in COVID-19. Sequencing used immunoSEQ multiplex PCR; TCRdb keeps in-frame clones, though not all of them. Seen here are more than 300,000 clones, 89% observed once, and the top ten hold approximately 1.8%. Sequencing was carried out using peripheral blood. These receptors originate from a woman in her thirties with COVID-19, enrolled during active disease.

This clone was seen only once. V gene TRBV30 combines with J gene TRBJ2-6, with 8 bases fitting TRBD2. V lost 4 bases to trimming and J lost 1 base; unmatched junction nucleotides: 9. In germline, CDR1 is GTSNPN, CDR2 SVGIG (reference sequence). The CDR3 is made up of 17 amino acids. The CDR3 sequence: CAWTSGGGRSGANVLTF. DNA of the CDR3: TGTGCCTGGACCTCTGGCGGGGGGCGGTCTGGGGCCAACGTCCTGACTTTC.

The chain is built from TRBV5-1 and TRBJ1-4; 7 bases map to TRBD1. Germline assignment: CDR1 SGHRS and CDR2 YFSETQ. This CDR3 has 14 residues. V shed 4 bases, J shed 5 bases, and the junction held 5 bases outside the gene matches. The DNA for the CDR3 is TGCGCCAGCAGCGGAAGAGGGGGCAATGAAAAACTGTTTTTT. Its protein product is CASSGRGGNEKLFF.

This chain links TRBV5-4 with TRBJ1-2; no reliable D call. The CDR3 length is 14 residues. V lost 0 bases to trimming and J lost 0 bases, with 6 bases between them. Germline loops: CDR1 SGHNT, CDR2 YYREEE (reference sequence). Here the CDR3 DNA reads TGTGCCAGCAGCTTGGACAGATCTAACTATGGCTACACCTTC. It encodes CASSLDRSNYGYTF.

V usage is TRBV7-6 and J usage is TRBJ1-4; D gene ambiguous. Per the germline V gene, CDR1 is SGHVS and CDR2 is FNYEAQ. The CDR3 extends over 15 amino acids. The germline V and J ends were trimmed by 4 bases and 5 bases, with 14 bases remaining between them. The CDR3 region is CASSSIVGVNEKLFF. The DNA of the CDR3 is TGTGCCAGCAGCTCCATAGTCGGGGTGAATGAAAAACTGTTTTTT. The full variable domain, rest sourced from reference TRBV7-6 and TRBJ1-4, is GAGVSQSPRYKVTKRGQDVALRCDPISGHVSLYWYRQALGQGPEFLTYFNYEAQQDKSGLPNDRFSAERPEGSISTLTIQRTEQRDSAMYRCASSSIVGVNEKLFFGSGTQLSVL.

This clone was recorded a few times. This chain links TRBV6-5 with TRBJ1-6, with 11 bases lining up with TRBD1. V trimming: 2 bases; J trimming: 9 bases; junction bases outside the gene matches: 3. This CDR3 comprises 15 residues. Germline CDR1 reads MNHEY; CDR2 reads SVGAGI. The CDR3 region is CASSYGQGASSPLHF. The CDR3 DNA is TGTGCCAGCAGTTACGGACAGGGGGCTAGTTCACCCCTCCACTTT.

The V and J genes are TRBV2 and TRBJ1-4, with 7 bases that match TRBD1. Trimming removed 4 bases from V and 7 bases from J; junction bases left unmatched: 9. CDR3 length: 15 residues. Germline V gives CDR1 SNHLY, CDR2 FYNNEI. The CDR3 sequence: CASSVAGGFREKLFF. Written as DNA, the CDR3 is TGTGCCAGCAGTGTGGCAGGGGGATTTCGTGAAAAACTGTTTTTT.

The rearrangement uses TRBV4-3 and TRBJ2-4; 15 bases map to TRBD2. The germline CDR1 and CDR2 sequences are LGHNA and YSLEER. J was trimmed by 1 base and V by 2 bases; bases with no gene match: 6. This CDR3 has 19 residues. The CDR3 DNA reads as TGCGCCAGCAGCCAATTGGCGGGGACTAGCGGGGGGGCCAAAAACATTCAGTACTTC. Translating it yields CASSQLAGTSGGAKNIQYF.

The CDR3 protein is CATSRVTGINQPQHF. CDR3 sequence (DNA): TGTGCCACCAGCAGAGTTACAGGGATTAATCAGCCCCAGCATTTT. This rearrangement joins TRBV15 to TRBJ1-5, with D possibly matching TRBD1 (6 bases). Trimming cost V 1 base and J 4 bases, with 11 bases left between them. The CDR3 has 15 residues. In germline, CDR1 is LNHNV, CDR2 YYDKDF (reference sequence).

The CDR3 region is CASSPETSGNTIYF. The CDR3, as DNA: TGTGCCAGCAGTCCAGAAACCTCTGGAAACACCATATATTTT. The chain uses TRBV9 and TRBJ1-3; D is unclear. This CDR3 has 14 residues. Germline CDR1 and CDR2: SGDLS and YYNGEE. V was cut by 5 bases and J by 0 bases, with 9 bases left in between.

V and J are TRBV19 and TRBJ2-3; D is possibly TRBD2 (6 bases). This CDR3 has 14 amino acids. Between the trimmed V and J ends, which lost 3 bases and 7 bases, there was a span of 14 bases. Germline V gene data show CDR1 as LNHDA and CDR2 as SQIVND (reference sequence). The DNA for the CDR3 is TGTGCCAGTAGTATTAAGGGGAGGTTTAATACGCAGTATTTT. This codes for CASSIKGRFNTQYF.

The gene calls are TRBV9 and TRBJ1-1; possible D gene TRBD1, 6 bases. The CDR3 runs 14 residues. V was clipped by 0 bases and J by 4 bases, with 10 bases between them. Germline V lookup: CDR1 SGDLS, CDR2 YYNGEE. The chain's CDR3 is CASSVGGGATEAFF. The CDR3 DNA is TGTGCCAGCAGCGTAGGAGGGGGGGCCACTGAAGCTTTCTTT.

In regard to this clone: Other DNA sequences in this specimen translate into the identical CDR3. This chain joins TRBV2 and TRBJ1-1; 9 bases line up with TRBD1. The V and J ends lost 6 bases and 11 bases, in that order; junction bases with no gene match: 4. The CDR3 is made up of 11 amino acids. The germline gives CDR1 SNHLY, CDR2 FYNNEI. Written as DNA, the CDR3 is TGTGCCAGCAGAGACAGGGGGGAGGCTTTCTTT. Translation gives CASRDRGEAFF.

The chain's CDR3 is CASSLGRGNTIYF. For the CDR3, the DNA is TGTGCCAGCAGTTTGGGCAGGGGAAACACCATATATTTT. The chain recombines TRBV12-3 or TRBV12-4 with TRBJ1-3; unclear D gene. V was clipped by 3 bases and J by 4 bases, with 7 bases between them. The CDR3 has 13 amino acids.

The chain is built from TRBV5-1 and TRBJ2-2; 16 bases map to TRBD2. CDR1 is SGHRS, CDR2 YFSETQ, per germline. The CDR3 loop spans 16 amino acids. V lost 7 bases to trimming and J lost 5 bases; unmatched junction nucleotides: 5. The CDR3 spells CASAPGLAGGTGELFF. The CDR3 nucleotides are TGCGCCAGCGCGCCGGGACTAGCGGGGGGGACCGGGGAGCTGTTTTTT.

This chain links TRBV3-1 (or the pseudogene TRBV3-2) with TRBJ1-4; 7 bases are shared with TRBD1. Germline lookup yields CDR1 LGHDT and CDR2 YNNKEL (reference sequence). The CDR3 is 14 residues long. V shed 4 bases, J shed 8 bases, and the junction held 7 bases outside the gene matches. CDR3 loop: CASSRTAGGEKLFF. The CDR3 coding sequence is TGTGCCAGCAGCCGTACGGCAGGGGGGGAAAAACTGTTTTTT.

The genes are TRBV4-1 and TRBJ1-2; a weak D match, TRBD1 (6 bases). The germline V and J ends were trimmed by 2 bases and 8 bases, with 12 bases remaining between them. Germline V lookup: CDR1 MGHRA, CDR2 YSYEKL. The CDR3 consists of 13 residues. The CDR3, as DNA: TGCGCCAGCAGCCAACTAGGGGGTGGCGGCTACACCTTC. Its protein is CASSQLGGGGYTF.

V usage is TRBV5-4 and J usage is TRBJ2-2, with D perhaps matching TRBD2 (6 bases). CDR1 and CDR2 (germline): SGHNT, YYREEE (reference sequence). The CDR3 contains 14 residues. The germline V and J ends were trimmed by 4 bases and 7 bases, with 14 bases remaining between them. The CDR3 bases are TGTGCCAGCAGCCTAGGTACGGGGGTCGGGGAGCTGTTTTTT. This sequence encodes CASSLGTGVGELFF. Looking up the rest from reference TRBV5-4 and TRBJ2-2 gives the full variable domain: ETGVTQSPTHLIKTRGQQVTLRCSSQSGHNTVSWYQQALGQGPQFIFQYYREEENGRGNFPPRFSGLQFPNYSSELNVNALELDDSALYLCASSLGTGVGELFFGEGSRLTVL.

The chain couples TRBV9 to TRBJ2-3; a weak D match, TRBD2 (6 bases). CDR1 and CDR2 (germline): SGDLS, YYNGEE. This CDR3 contains 16 residues. V lost 4 bases and J 4 bases, leaving 19 bases between the germline ends. The CDR3 nucleotides read TGTGCCAGCAGCCCCCTCGGGTCAGGAGGGGCAGATACGCAGTATTTT. This encodes CASSPLGSGGADTQYF.

This clone was counted only a few times. V usage is TRBV9 and J usage is TRBJ2-7, with TRBD1 matching 9 bases. This CDR3 has 13 amino acids. Germline lookup yields CDR1 SGDLS and CDR2 YYNGEE. Trimming took 3 bases from V and 5 from J; bases not matched to a gene: 3. The CDR3 protein is CASSETGGDEQYF. The DNA of the CDR3 is TGTGCCAGCAGCGAGACAGGGGGGGACGAGCAGTACTTC.

The J gene is TRBJ2-7, the V gene TRBV5-4; no definite D call. This CDR3 region has 12 residues. Trimming took off 7 bases at V and 5 bases at J, with 13 bases between the two ends. From germline, CDR1 is SGHNT and CDR2 YYREEE (reference sequence). CDR3 loop: CASHTIPHEQYF. In nucleotides, the CDR3 is TGTGCCAGCCACACTATACCCCACGAGCAGTACTTC.

The rearrangement uses TRBV5-1 and TRBJ1-1, with TRBD1 identical over 8 bases. The germline gives CDR1 SGHRS, CDR2 YFSETQ. The CDR3 is made up of 14 amino acids. V lost 3 bases, J lost 3 bases, and 4 bases stayed unmatched. The CDR3 DNA sequence: TGCGCCAGCAGCTCGTCGACAGGGGACACTGAAGCTTTCTTT. It specifies CASSSSTGDTEAFF.

In its sample, this clone was seen once. CDR3 nucleotide sequence: TGTGCCACCAGCACGATACAGGGAAGGGTCGGAGCTTTCTTT. Protein sequence: CATSTIQGRVGAFF. The chain couples TRBV15 to TRBJ1-1; D might be TRBD1 (6 bases). The CDR3 consists of 14 residues. V gave up 4 bases and J gave up 10 bases, with 19 bases separating them. Per the germline V gene, CDR1 is LNHNV and CDR2 is YYDKDF (reference sequence). The full variable domain, completed using reference TRBV15 and TRBJ1-1, is DAMVIQNPRYQVTQFGKPVTLSCSQTLNHNVMYWYQQKSSQAPKLLFHYYDKDFNNEADTPDNFQSRRPNTSFCFLDIRSPGLGDTAMYLCATSTIQGRVGAFFGQGTRLTVV.

The rearrangement links TRBV27 to TRBJ1-6, with 7 positions matching TRBD1. Per the germline V gene, CDR1 is MNHEY and CDR2 is SMNVEV (reference sequence). The CDR3 length is 17 residues. The V and J ends lost 7 bases and 10 bases, in that order; junction bases with no gene match: 19. CDR3 in DNA: TGTGCCAGCATAGGGTTGACAGAACAGAGACAGGGATCACCCCTCCACTTT. Amino acids: CASIGLTEQRQGSPLHF.

This clone was seen only once. The CDR3 DNA is TGCGCCAGCAGCTTGGTCACAGCGAACACCGGGGAGCTGTTTTTT. Its translation: CASSLVTANTGELFF. This chain joins TRBV5-1 and TRBJ2-2; D is ambiguous. The CDR3 loop spans 15 amino acids. The germline V gene encodes CDR1 SGHRS and CDR2 YFSETQ. Trimming left V 0 bases short and J 0 bases short, with 6 bases between.

The V and J genes are TRBV12-3 or TRBV12-4 and TRBJ1-5; D unclear. V lost 5 bases and J 9 bases, leaving 14 bases between the germline ends. The CDR3 is made up of 13 amino acids. CDR3 sequence: CASSGEVAGPQHF. The CDR3 nucleotides read TGTGCCAGCAGTGGGGAGGTCGCGGGGCCCCAGCATTTT.

This sequence joins TRBV4-2 and TRBJ2-7; maybe TRBD2 (5 bases). CDR3 length: 14 amino acids. V was pared by 1 base and J by 3 bases, with 10 bases between. The germline V gene encodes CDR1 LGHNA and CDR2 YNFKEQ. The CDR3 protein is CASSQGPGYYEQYF. Written as DNA, the CDR3 is TGTGCCAGCAGCCAAGGTCCGGGATACTACGAGCAGTACTTC.

The V and J genes are TRBV6-5 and TRBJ1-6; 10 nucleotides match TRBD1. Trimming removed 7 bases from V and 8 bases from J; junction bases left unmatched: 8. The CDR3 runs to 15 residues. The germline V gene encodes CDR1 MNHEY and CDR2 SVGAGI. The CDR3 spells CASTPGQGLHSPLHF. CDR3 nucleotides: TGTGCCAGCACTCCGGGACAGGGGCTTCATTCACCCCTCCACTTT.

CDR3 DNA sequence: TGTGCCAGCAGCTCACGATTGGCGGGACGCTCTGGAAACACCATATATTTT. Protein sequence: CASSSRLAGRSGNTIYF. V usage is TRBV7-2 and J usage is TRBJ1-3; D might be TRBD1 (5 bases). V was cut by 4 bases and J by 0 bases, with 16 bases left in between. CDR3 length equals 17 residues. Germline values: CDR1 SGHTA, CDR2 FQGNSA.

The chain combines TRBV4-3 with TRBJ2-1; possibly TRBD2 for D (5 bases). Germline V gene sequence: CDR1 LGHNA, CDR2 YSLEER. With 0 bases removed from V and 9 bases from J, the gap between germline ends came to 12 bases. CDR3 length: 14 residues. Here the CDR3 reads CASSQDGVRSEQFF. CDR3 nucleotide sequence: TGCGCCAGCAGCCAAGACGGGGTACGGAGTGAGCAGTTCTTC.